A selection of T cell receptor beta chains follows, all from one sample in a study of blood T cell repertoires in COVID-19. Clones were read by immunoSEQ multiplex PCR, and TCRdb kept only the in-frame ones, dropping some. The table includes a few hundred thousand clones, 92% detected once. Sequencing input: PBMCs or T cells enriched from blood (not recorded which). The receptors stem from a woman aged 25 to 39 who had recovered from COVID-19. Each CDR3 is given with its conserved first and last residue. A D gene is named only where the DNA matches it firmly. Clone size is not always given. Where it is, it says once, few, many or a class for expanded clones.

>TRBD1|NA|TRBV7-6|TRBJ2-7
CASSNRDRKNEQYF
TGTGCCAGCAGCAACCGGGACAGGAAGAACGAGCAGTACTTC
>NA|NA|TRBV27|TRBJ1-1
CASSRYRVERGTEAFF
TGTGCCAGCAGTCGTTACAGGGTCGAGAGGGGCACTGAAGCTTTCTTT
>TRBD1|NA|TRBV5-4|TRBJ2-2
CASSPGQEALGELFF
TGTGCCAGCAGCCCAGGACAGGAGGCCTTGGGGGAGCTGTTTTTT
>NA|NA|TRBV25-1|TRBJ1-5
CASSESGVISQPQHF
TGTGCCAGCAGTGAATCAGGGGTCATAAGTCAGCCCCAGCATTTT
>NA|NA|TRBV23-1|TRBJ1-5
CASSQSNGQLYSEPQHF
TGCGCCAGCAGTCAATCCAACGGACAGTTGTATTCTGAGCCCCAGCATTTT
>NA|NA|TRBV11-3|TRBJ2-3
CASSSSGPFGTQYF
TGTGCCAGCAGTTCGAGCGGGCCGTTCGGTACGCAGTATTTT
>TRBD1|NA|TRBV2|TRBJ2-6
CASSERTGGFFSGANVLTF
TGTGCCAGCAGTGAACGGACAGGGGGCTTTTTCTCTGGGGCCAACGTCCTGACTTTC
>TRBD2|NA|TRBV9|TRBJ2-2
CASSPTSGNTGELFF
TGTGCCAGCAGCCCGACTAGCGGGAACACCGGGGAGCTGTTTTTT
>NA|NA|TRBV6-5|TRBJ1-4
CASRLRRGGSEKLFF
TGTGCCAGCAGACTGAGACGGGGAGGGAGTGAAAAACTGTTTTTT
>TRBD1|NA|TRBV7-2|TRBJ2-7
CATGTGVYEQYF
TGTGCCACCGGGACAGGGGTCTACGAGCAGTACTTC
>TRBD1|NA|TRBV5-6|TRBJ1-2
CASSWTGYGYTF
TGTGCCAGCAGCTGGACAGGGTATGGCTACACCTTC
>NA|once|TRBV7-3|TRBJ2-7
CASSLGQYYEQYF
TGTGCCAGCAGCTTAGGACAGTACTACGAGCAGTACTTC
>NA|few|TRBV15|TRBJ1-5
CATSRDLGPGRGDQPQHF
TGTGCCACCAGCAGAGATCTTGGGCCAGGGAGGGGCGATCAGCCCCAGCATTTT
>NA|once|TRBV7-2|TRBJ1-1
CASSLHRVTEAFF
TGTGCCAGCAGCTTACACAGGGTCACTGAAGCTTTCTTT
>NA|NA|TRBV28|TRBJ1-1
CASTLPLRGGDTEAFF
TGTGCCAGCACTTTACCCCTGCGGGGAGGAGACACTGAAGCTTTCTTT
>TRBD2|once|TRBV7-2|TRBJ2-3
CASSPGRDYTQYF
TGTGCCAGCAGCCCCGGGAGGGATTATACGCAGTATTTT
>TRBD1|few|TRBV28|TRBJ1-3
CASAPGGTGGGSGNTIYF
TGTGCCAGCGCCCCCGGAGGGACAGGGGGGGGCTCTGGAAACACCATATATTTT
>NA|NA|TRBV24-1|TRBJ1-4
CATSDSLTGTNEKLFF
TGTGCCACCAGTGACTCTCTGACAGGAACTAATGAAAAACTGTTTTTT
>NA|NA|TRBV28|TRBJ2-5
CARVAETQYF
TGTGCCAGGGTAGCAGAGACCCAGTACTTC
>NA|NA|TRBV10-3|TRBJ2-7
CAISDNTDSPYEQYF
TGTGCCATCAGTGACAATACTGACAGTCCCTACGAGCAGTACTTC
>NA|few|TRBV6-5|TRBJ2-3
CASSSRTAETYDTQYF
TGTGCCAGCAGTTCCCGGACAGCGGAAACCTACGATACGCAGTATTTT
>NA|once|TRBV2|TRBJ2-5
CASSDRGRETQYF
TGTGCCAGCAGTGATCGGGGGAGAGAGACCCAGTACTTC
>NA|NA|TRBV9|TRBJ1-4
CASSVGGGNEKLFF
TGTGCCAGCAGCGTGGGAGGGGGGAATGAAAAACTGTTTTTT
>NA|NA|TRBV28|TRBJ1-2
CASRLTGNYGYTF
TGTGCCAGCAGATTAACAGGGAACTATGGCTACACCTTC
>NA|NA|TRBV27|TRBJ2-6
CASGPLAAGANVLTF
TGTGCCAGCGGCCCTTTAGCGGCTGGGGCCAACGTCCTGACTTTC
>NA|NA|TRBV7-8|TRBJ2-7
CASSPRVAPYEQYF
TGTGCCAGCAGCCCAAGAGTAGCTCCCTACGAGCAGTACTTC
>TRBD2|NA|TRBV28|TRBJ2-1
CASSLLAGGPDEQFF
TGTGCCAGCAGTTTATTGGCGGGAGGGCCGGATGAGCAGTTCTTC